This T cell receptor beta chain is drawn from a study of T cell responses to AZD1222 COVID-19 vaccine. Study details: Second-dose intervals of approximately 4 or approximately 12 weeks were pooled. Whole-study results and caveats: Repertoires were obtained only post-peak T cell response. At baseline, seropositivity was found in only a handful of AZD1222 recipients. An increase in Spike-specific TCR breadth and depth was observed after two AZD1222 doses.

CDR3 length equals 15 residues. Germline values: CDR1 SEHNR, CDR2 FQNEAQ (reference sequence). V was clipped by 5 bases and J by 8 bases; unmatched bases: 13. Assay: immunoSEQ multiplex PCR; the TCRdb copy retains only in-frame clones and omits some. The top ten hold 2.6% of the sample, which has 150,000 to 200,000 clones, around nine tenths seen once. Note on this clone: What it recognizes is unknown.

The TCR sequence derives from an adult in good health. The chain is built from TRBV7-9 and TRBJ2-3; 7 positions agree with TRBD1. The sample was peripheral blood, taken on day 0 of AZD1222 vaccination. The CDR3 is CASSPPRRGRITQYF. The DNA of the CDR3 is TGTGCCAGCAGCCCGCCCAGAAGGGGGCGCATTACGCAGTATTTT.